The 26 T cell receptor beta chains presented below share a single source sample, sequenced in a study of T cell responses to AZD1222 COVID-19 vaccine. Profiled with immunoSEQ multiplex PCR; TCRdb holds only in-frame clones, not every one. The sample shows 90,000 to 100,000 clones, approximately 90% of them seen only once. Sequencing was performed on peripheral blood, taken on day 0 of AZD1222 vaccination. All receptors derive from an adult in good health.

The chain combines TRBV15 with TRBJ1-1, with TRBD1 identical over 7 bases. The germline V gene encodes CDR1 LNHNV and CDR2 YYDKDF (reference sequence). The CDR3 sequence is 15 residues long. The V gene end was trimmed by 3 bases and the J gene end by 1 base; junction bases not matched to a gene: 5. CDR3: CATSRGGQQNTEAFF. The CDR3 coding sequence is TGTGCCACCAGCAGGGGGGGACAGCAGAACACTGAAGCTTTCTTT.

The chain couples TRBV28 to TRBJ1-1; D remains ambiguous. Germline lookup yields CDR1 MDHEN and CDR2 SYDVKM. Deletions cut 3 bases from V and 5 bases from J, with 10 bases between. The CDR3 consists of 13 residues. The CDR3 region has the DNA TGTGCCAGCAGTTTTAGTCGGGGAACTGAAGCTTTCTTT. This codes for CASSFSRGTEAFF. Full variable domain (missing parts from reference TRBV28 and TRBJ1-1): DVKVTQSSRYLVKRTGEKVFLECVQDMDHENMFWYRQDPGLGLRLIYFSYDVKMKEKGDIPEGYSVSREKKERFSLILESASTNQTSMYLCASSFSRGTEAFFGQGTRLTVV.

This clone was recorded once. The CDR3 DNA follows: TGCGCCAGCAGCTTGGATACAGGGGGCGAGCAGTACTTC. Protein sequence: CASSLDTGGEQYF. V and J are TRBV5-1 and TRBJ2-7; 8 positions agree with TRBD1. Germline V lookup: CDR1 SGHRS, CDR2 YFSETQ. V was clipped by 0 bases and J by 6 bases; unmatched bases: 2. This CDR3 has 13 residues.

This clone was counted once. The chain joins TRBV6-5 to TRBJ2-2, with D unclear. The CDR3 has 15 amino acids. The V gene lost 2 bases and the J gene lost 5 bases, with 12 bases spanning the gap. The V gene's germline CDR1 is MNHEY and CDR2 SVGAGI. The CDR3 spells CASSYGIAGTGELFF. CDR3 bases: TGTGCCAGCAGTTACGGTATAGCCGGAACCGGGGAGCTGTTTTTT.

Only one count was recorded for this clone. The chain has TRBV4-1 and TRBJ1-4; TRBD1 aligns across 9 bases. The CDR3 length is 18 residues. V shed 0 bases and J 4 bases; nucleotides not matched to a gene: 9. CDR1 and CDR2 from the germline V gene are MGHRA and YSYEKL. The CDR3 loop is CASSQEGLNRGLNEKLFF. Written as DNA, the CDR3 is TGCGCCAGCAGCCAAGAAGGGCTTAACAGGGGGCTTAATGAAAAACTGTTTTTT.

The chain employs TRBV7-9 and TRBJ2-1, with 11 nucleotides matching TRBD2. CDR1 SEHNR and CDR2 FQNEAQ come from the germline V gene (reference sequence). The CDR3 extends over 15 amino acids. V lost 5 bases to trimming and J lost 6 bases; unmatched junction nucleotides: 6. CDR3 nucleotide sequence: TGTGCCAGCAGCATGCTAGCGGGGGGCACCAATGAGCAGTTCTTC. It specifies CASSMLAGGTNEQFF. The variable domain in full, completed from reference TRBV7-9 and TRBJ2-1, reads DTGVSQNPRHKITKRGQNVTFRCDPISEHNRLYWYRQTLGQGPEFLTYFQNEAQLEKSRLLSDRFSAERPKGSFSTLEIQRTEQGDSAMYLCASSMLAGGTNEQFFGPGTRLTVL.

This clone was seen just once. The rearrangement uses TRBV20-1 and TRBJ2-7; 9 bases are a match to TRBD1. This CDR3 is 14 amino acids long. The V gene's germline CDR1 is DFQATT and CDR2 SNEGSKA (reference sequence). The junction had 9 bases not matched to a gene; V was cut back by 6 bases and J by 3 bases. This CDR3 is CSASAGQGFYEQYF. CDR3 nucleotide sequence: TGCAGTGCAAGTGCCGGACAGGGGTTCTACGAGCAGTACTTC.

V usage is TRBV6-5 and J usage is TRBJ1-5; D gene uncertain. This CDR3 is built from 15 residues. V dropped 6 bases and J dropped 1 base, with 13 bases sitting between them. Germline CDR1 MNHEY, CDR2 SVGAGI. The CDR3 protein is CASSFDRLSNQPQHF. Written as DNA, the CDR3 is TGTGCCAGCAGCTTTGACCGACTGAGCAATCAGCCCCAGCATTTT.

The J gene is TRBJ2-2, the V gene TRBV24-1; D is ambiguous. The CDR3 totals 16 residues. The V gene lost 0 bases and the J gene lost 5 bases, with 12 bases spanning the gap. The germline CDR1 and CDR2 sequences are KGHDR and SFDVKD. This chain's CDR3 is CATSDLKGVRTGELFF. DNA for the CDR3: TGTGCCACCAGTGATTTGAAGGGTGTCCGGACCGGGGAGCTGTTTTTT.

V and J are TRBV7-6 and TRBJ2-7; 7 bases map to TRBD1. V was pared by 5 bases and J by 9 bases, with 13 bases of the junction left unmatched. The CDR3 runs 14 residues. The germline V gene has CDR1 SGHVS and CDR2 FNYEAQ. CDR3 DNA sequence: TGTGCCAGCAGCCAAACTCAGGGGGATGAGGTGCAGTACTTC. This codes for CASSQTQGDEVQYF.

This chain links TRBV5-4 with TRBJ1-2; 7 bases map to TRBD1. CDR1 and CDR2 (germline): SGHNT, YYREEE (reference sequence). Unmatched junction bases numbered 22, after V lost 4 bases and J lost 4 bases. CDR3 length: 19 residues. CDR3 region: CASSNPGQRGPLGIYGYTF. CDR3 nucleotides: TGTGCCAGCAGCAATCCGGGACAGAGGGGGCCCCTCGGTATCTATGGCTACACCTTC.

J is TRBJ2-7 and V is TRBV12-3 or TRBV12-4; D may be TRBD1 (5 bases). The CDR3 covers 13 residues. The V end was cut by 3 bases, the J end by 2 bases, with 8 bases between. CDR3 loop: CASSFARAYEQYF. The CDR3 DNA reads TGTGCCAGCAGTTTCGCCAGGGCCTACGAGCAGTACTTC.

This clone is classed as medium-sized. CDR3 DNA: TGTGCCAGCAGTGGGGGGACAGAGAATTCACCCCTCCACTTT. This sequence encodes CASSGGTENSPLHF. The genes are TRBV25-1 and TRBJ1-6; 7 positions match TRBD1. CDR3 length: 14 residues. CDR1 and CDR2 (germline): MGHDK, SYGVNS. Trimming removed 4 bases from V and 7 bases from J; junction bases left unmatched: 4.

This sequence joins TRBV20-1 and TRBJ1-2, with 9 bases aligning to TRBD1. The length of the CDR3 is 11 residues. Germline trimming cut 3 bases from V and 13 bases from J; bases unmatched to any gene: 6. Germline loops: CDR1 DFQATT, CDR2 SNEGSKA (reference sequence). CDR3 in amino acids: CSASRDRVCTF. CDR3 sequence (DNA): TGCAGTGCTAGCAGGGACAGGGTTTGCACCTTC.

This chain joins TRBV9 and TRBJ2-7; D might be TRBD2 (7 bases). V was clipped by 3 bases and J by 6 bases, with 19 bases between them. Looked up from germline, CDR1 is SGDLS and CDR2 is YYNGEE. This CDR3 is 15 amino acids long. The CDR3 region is CASSALAVPGAEQYF. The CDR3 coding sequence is TGTGCCAGCAGCGCTCTAGCGGTTCCAGGGGCCGAGCAGTACTTC.

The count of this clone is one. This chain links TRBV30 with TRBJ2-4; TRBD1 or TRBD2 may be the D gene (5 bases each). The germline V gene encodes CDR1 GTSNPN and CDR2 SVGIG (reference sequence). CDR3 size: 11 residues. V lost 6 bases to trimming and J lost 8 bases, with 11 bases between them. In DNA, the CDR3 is TGTGCCTGCGGGACCGGTGACATTCAGTACTTC. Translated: CACGTGDIQYF.

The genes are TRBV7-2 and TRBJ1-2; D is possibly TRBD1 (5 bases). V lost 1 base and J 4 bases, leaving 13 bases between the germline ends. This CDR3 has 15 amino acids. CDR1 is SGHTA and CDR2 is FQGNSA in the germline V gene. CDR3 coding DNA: TGTGCCAGCAGCTTAGAAGGGCAGGGATCCTATGGCTACACCTTC. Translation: CASSLEGQGSYGYTF.

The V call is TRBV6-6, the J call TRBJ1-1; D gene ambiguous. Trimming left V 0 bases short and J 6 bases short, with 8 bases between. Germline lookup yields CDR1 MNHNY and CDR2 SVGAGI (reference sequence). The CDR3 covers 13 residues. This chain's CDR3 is CASSYSIGSEAFF. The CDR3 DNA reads TGTGCCAGCAGTTACTCGATTGGGTCTGAAGCTTTCTTT.

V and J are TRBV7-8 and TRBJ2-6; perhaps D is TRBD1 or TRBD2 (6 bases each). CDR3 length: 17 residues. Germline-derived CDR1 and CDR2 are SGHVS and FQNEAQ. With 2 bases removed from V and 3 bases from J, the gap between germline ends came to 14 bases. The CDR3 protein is CASSLIRGLFGANVLTF. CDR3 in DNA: TGTGCCAGCAGCTTAATTCGGGGGCTATTTGGGGCCAACGTCCTGACTTTC.

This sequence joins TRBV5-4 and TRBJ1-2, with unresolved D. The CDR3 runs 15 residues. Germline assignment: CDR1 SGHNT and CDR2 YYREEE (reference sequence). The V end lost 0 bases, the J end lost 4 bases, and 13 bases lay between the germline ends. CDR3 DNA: TGTGCCAGCAGCTTGGCTGGGGAGTGGGTCTATGGCTACACCTTC. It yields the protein CASSLAGEWVYGYTF.

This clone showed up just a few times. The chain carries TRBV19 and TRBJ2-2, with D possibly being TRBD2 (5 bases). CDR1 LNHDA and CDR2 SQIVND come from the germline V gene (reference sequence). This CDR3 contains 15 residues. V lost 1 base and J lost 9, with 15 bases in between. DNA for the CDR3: TGTGCCAGTAGTATAGGTGGAGCGGCGGTCAGGGAGCTGTTTTTT. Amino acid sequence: CASSIGGAAVRELFF.

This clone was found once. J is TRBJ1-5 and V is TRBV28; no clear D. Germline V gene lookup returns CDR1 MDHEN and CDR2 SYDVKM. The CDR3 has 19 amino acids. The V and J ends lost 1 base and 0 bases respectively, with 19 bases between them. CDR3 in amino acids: CASSLSEFATTYSNQPQHF. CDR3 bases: TGTGCCAGCAGTTTATCCGAGTTTGCGACAACCTATAGCAATCAGCCCCAGCATTTT.

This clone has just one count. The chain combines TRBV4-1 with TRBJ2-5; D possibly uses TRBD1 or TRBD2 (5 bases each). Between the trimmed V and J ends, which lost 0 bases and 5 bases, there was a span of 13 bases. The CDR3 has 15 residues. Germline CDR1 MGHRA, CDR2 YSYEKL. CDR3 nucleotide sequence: TGCGCCAGCAGCCAAGAGGGGGTTTTTCGGGAGACCCAGTACTTC. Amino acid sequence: CASSQEGVFRETQYF.

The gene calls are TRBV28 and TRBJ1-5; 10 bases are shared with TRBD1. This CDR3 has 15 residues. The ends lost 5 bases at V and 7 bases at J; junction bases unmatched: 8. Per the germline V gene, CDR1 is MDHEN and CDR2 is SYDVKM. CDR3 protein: CASSDRTGGGQPQHF. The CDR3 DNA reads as TGTGCCAGCAGTGACCGGACAGGGGGAGGACAGCCCCAGCATTTT. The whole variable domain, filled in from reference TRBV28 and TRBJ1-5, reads DVKVTQSSRYLVKRTGEKVFLECVQDMDHENMFWYRQDPGLGLRLIYFSYDVKMKEKGDIPEGYSVSREKKERFSLILESASTNQTSMYLCASSDRTGGGQPQHFGDGTRLSIL.

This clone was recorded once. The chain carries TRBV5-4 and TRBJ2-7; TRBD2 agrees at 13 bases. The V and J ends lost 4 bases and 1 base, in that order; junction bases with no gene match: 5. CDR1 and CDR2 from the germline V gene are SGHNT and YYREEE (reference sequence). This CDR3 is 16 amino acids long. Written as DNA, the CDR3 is TGTGCCAGCAGCCCCGGGACTAGCGGGACGTCCTACGAGCAGTACTTC. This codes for CASSPGTSGTSYEQYF.

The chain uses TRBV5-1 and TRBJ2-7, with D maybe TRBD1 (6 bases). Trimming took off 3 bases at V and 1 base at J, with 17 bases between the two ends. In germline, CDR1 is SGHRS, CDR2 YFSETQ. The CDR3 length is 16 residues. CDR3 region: CASSSYHTGSSYEQYF. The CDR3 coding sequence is TGCGCCAGCAGCTCATACCATACAGGGAGTTCCTACGAGCAGTACTTC.